Below are 32 T cell receptor beta chains sequenced from a single sample in a study of cytomegalovirus exposure and HLA in healthy donors. The PCR ran on 60 Vbeta and 13 Jbeta primers. The assay was immunoSEQ multiplex PCR, and TCRdb's table has in-frame clones only and misses some. There are some 66,000 clones in the sample; more than 70% occur only once, and roughly a tenth lies in the top ten. Sequencing used PBMCs. Source of these receptors: a man aged 40-55 years in good health and CMV-seronegative.

The rearrangement joins TRBV7-2 to TRBJ2-6; D is possibly TRBD2 (5 bases). Germline V CDR1 and CDR2: SGHTA, FQGNSA. The CDR3 runs 16 residues. Trimming removed 4 bases from V and 0 bases from J, with 10 bases in between. The CDR3 nucleotides read TGTGCCAGCAGCTCCCGGGCGGGCTCTGGGGCCAACGTCCTGACTTTC. The encoded protein is CASSSRAGSGANVLTF.

The V and J genes are TRBV5-1 and TRBJ2-6; no reliable D call. Germline CDR1 SGHRS, CDR2 YFSETQ. Trimming stripped 6 bases from V and 1 base from J, with 8 bases between. The CDR3 length is 14 residues. The CDR3 here is CASTMTSGANVLTF. The CDR3 DNA reads TGCGCCAGCACTATGACATCTGGGGCCAACGTCCTGACTTTC. The whole variable domain, filled in from reference TRBV5-1 and TRBJ2-6, reads KAGVTQTPRYLIKTRGQQVTLSCSPISGHRSVSWYQQTPGQGLQFLFEYFSETQRNKGNFPGRFSGRQFSNSRSEMNVSTLELGDSALYLCASTMTSGANVLTFGAGSRLTVL.

The gene calls are TRBV18 and TRBJ2-3; 7 bases agree with TRBD1. From germline, CDR1 is KGHSH and CDR2 LQKENI. Trimming cost V 6 bases and J 0 bases; bases outside gene matches: 6. The CDR3 contains 15 residues. The CDR3 bases are TGTGCCAGCTCTCCGGACAGGACTAGCACAGATACGCAGTATTTT. Translation gives CASSPDRTSTDTQYF.

This clone was counted only a few times. V is TRBV6-4 and J is TRBJ1-1, with D maybe TRBD1 (6 bases). The germline CDR1 and CDR2 sequences are MRHNA and SNTAGT. The CDR3 extends over 13 amino acids. Trimming took 6 bases from V and 0 from J, leaving 8 bases between them. The CDR3 DNA follows: TGTGCCAGCAGGACAGGATTGAACACTGAAGCTTTCTTT. This gives the protein CASRTGLNTEAFF.

The rearrangement uses TRBV10-2 and TRBJ2-1; 9 nucleotides align to TRBD2. J was trimmed by 10 bases and V by 3 bases; bases with no gene match: 4. This CDR3 region has 13 residues. The V gene's germline CDR1 is WSHSY and CDR2 SAAADI. CDR3 loop: CASSDLAGSEQFF. The CDR3 bases are TGCGCCAGCAGTGATCTAGCGGGGAGCGAGCAGTTCTTC.

The chain links TRBV9 to TRBJ2-5, with D possibly TRBD1 on 6 matching bases. The closer fit of TRBJ2-7 to the DNA end suggests the J call may be wrong. The germline V gene encodes CDR1 SGDLS and CDR2 YYNGEE. The CDR3 loop spans 14 amino acids. The CDR3 DNA follows: TGTGCCAGCAGCGCCCAGGTAGGGGGTTACGAGCAGTACTTC. Translation gives CASSAQVGGYEQYF.

The chain carries TRBV10-3 and TRBJ2-7; TRBD1 is a possible D gene (6 bases). The V end was cut by 5 bases, the J end by 5 bases, with 13 bases between. Germline values: CDR1 ENHRY, CDR2 SYGVKD. This CDR3 has 13 amino acids. CDR3: CAISMWGQDEQYF. CDR3 DNA: TGTGCCATCAGTATGTGGGGGCAGGACGAGCAGTACTTC.

The chain carries TRBV7-9 and TRBJ1-1, with no clear D. From germline, CDR1 is SEHNR and CDR2 FQNEAQ (reference sequence). Trimming removed 1 base at V and 5 bases at J, with 8 bases between. The CDR3 totals 13 residues. The chain's CDR3 is CASSLGHLTEAFF. CDR3 nucleotides: TGTGCCAGCAGCTTAGGACATCTAACTGAAGCTTTCTTT.

This chain connects TRBV6-1 to TRBJ2-5; D perhaps matches TRBD2 (5 bases). V lost 2 bases, J lost 1 base, and 14 bases lay in between. The germline V gene has CDR1 MNHNS and CDR2 SASEGT. The CDR3 totals 16 residues. CDR3 protein: CASSEMLRVSQETQYF. The CDR3 DNA reads TGTGCCAGCAGTGAAATGTTGAGGGTTAGCCAAGAGACCCAGTACTTC.

This rearrangement joins TRBV27 to TRBJ2-1; TRBD2 aligns across 8 bases. Trimming at V came to 2 bases and at J to 3 bases, leaving 9 bases not matched to a gene. The CDR3 sequence is 17 residues long. Germline CDR1 MNHEY, CDR2 SMNVEV (reference sequence). CDR3 amino acids: CASSLRSGGSGYNEQFF. The CDR3 bases are TGTGCCAGCAGTTTAAGGTCGGGGGGGTCAGGCTACAATGAGCAGTTCTTC.

This clone is a singleton in its sample. V and J are TRBV15 and TRBJ2-2; 7 nucleotides line up with TRBD1. The trim removed 0 bases at V and 7 bases at J, leaving 8 bases unmatched. Germline CDR1 LNHNV, CDR2 YYDKDF (reference sequence). The CDR3 spans 16 residues. The CDR3 sequence is CATSRDDSTGFGELFF. The CDR3 coding sequence is TGTGCCACCAGCAGAGATGACTCGACAGGGTTCGGGGAGCTGTTTTTT.

This clone came up many times. The rearrangement links TRBV5-1 to TRBJ2-2; D is perhaps TRBD2 (6 bases). Germline V gene sequence: CDR1 SGHRS, CDR2 YFSETQ. This CDR3 is built from 16 residues. V lost 4 bases, J lost 2 bases, and 15 bases lay in between. The CDR3 DNA reads as TGCGCCAGCAGCCCGGGGGTCAGGCCCAACACCGGGGAGCTGTTTTTT. Amino acids: CASSPGVRPNTGELFF.

The chain recombines TRBV5-4 with TRBJ1-6; 7 nucleotides align to TRBD1. V lost 6 bases and J lost 4; bases outside the gene matches: 10. CDR3 length equals 16 residues. Germline-derived CDR1 and CDR2 are SGHNT and YYREEE (reference sequence). CDR3 DNA: TGTGCCAGCACCCCACAGGGGCAGGGATATAATTCACCCCTCCACTTT. It encodes CASTPQGQGYNSPLHF.

The chain carries TRBV9 and TRBJ2-7; a possible D gene is TRBD1 (7 bases). Germline values: CDR1 SGDLS, CDR2 YYNGEE. The CDR3 spans 15 residues. V lost 0 bases, J lost 5 bases, and 15 bases lay in between. The CDR3 region has the DNA TGTGCCAGCAGCGTAGAGGGGGCACGGGGGAACGAGCAGTACTTC. Its protein product is CASSVEGARGNEQYF.

The chain uses TRBV21-1 and TRBJ1-5; TRBD1, the table's D call, was not compared with the DNA. TRBV21-1 is listed as a pseudogene. The CDR3 is 19 amino acids. The CDR3 protein is CASSNPPGARGQGNQPQHF. Here the CDR3 DNA reads TGTGCCAGCAGCAATCCGCCGGGAGCCAGGGGACAGGGGAATCAGCCCCAGCATTTT.

The genes are TRBV5-1 and TRBJ2-7, with 14 bases aligning to TRBD2. Germline V gives CDR1 SGHRS, CDR2 YFSETQ. V lost 3 bases to trimming and J lost 5 bases; unmatched junction nucleotides: 7. The length of the CDR3 is 16 residues. The CDR3 region is CASSSGTSGRADEQYF. Here the CDR3 DNA reads TGCGCCAGCAGCTCTGGGACTAGCGGGAGAGCAGACGAGCAGTACTTC.

The sample holds one count of this clone. This chain joins TRBV6-5 and TRBJ1-1, with 7 bases fitting TRBD1. Germline trimming cut 8 bases from V and 1 base from J; bases unmatched to any gene: 4. The CDR3 spans 13 residues. Germline V gene lookup returns CDR1 MNHEY and CDR2 SVGAGI. CDR3 amino acids: CASGRTGNTEAFF. The CDR3 DNA reads TGTGCCAGCGGAAGGACAGGGAACACTGAAGCTTTCTTT.

This clone was recorded a few times. The chain joins TRBV5-6 to TRBJ2-7, with 7 bases aligning to TRBD1. Per germline, CDR1 SGHDT and CDR2 YYEEEE. The junction had 5 bases not matched to a gene; V was cut back by 0 bases and J by 2 bases. The CDR3 has 15 amino acids. The DNA of the CDR3 is TGTGCCAGCAGCTTGGCCGGGACAGCTACCTACGAGCAGTACTTC. It codes for CASSLAGTATYEQYF.

The J gene is TRBJ2-1, the V gene TRBV5-6; TRBD2 matches at 7 bases. Losses at the gene ends were 5 bases for V and 2 bases for J; bases not matched to a gene: 7. Germline V gene data show CDR1 as SGHDT and CDR2 as YYEEEE. This CDR3 spans 15 amino acids. Here the CDR3 DNA reads TGTGCCAGCAGAGGGACTATCCAACCCTACAATGAGCAGTTCTTC. Its protein product is CASRGTIQPYNEQFF.

There are many counts of this clone. The V call is TRBV2, the J call TRBJ1-1; no clear D gene. CDR1 and CDR2 from the germline V gene are SNHLY and FYNNEI. V was clipped by 4 bases and J by 3 bases, with 6 bases between them. The CDR3 length is 12 residues. The CDR3 DNA reads as TGTGCCAGCAGTGGGGAGTACACTGAAGCTTTCTTT. Amino acid sequence: CASSGEYTEAFF.

About this clone itself: At the DNA level, this CDR3 is encoded by other sequences in the same sample as well. V gene TRBV7-2 combines with J gene TRBJ1-5, with 9 positions matching TRBD1. The CDR3 covers 14 residues. After removal of 5 bases from V and 5 bases from J, the junction contained 4 bases not matched to a gene. Germline CDR1 SGHTA, CDR2 FQGNSA. The CDR3 sequence: CASSQGTGYQPQHF. CDR3 DNA sequence: TGTGCCAGCAGCCAAGGGACAGGGTATCAGCCCCAGCATTTT.

The chain uses TRBV7-6 and TRBJ2-7; 9 bases line up with TRBD1. The CDR3 contains 16 residues. J was trimmed by 6 bases and V by 1 base; bases with no gene match: 10. The germline CDR1 and CDR2 sequences are SGHVS and FNYEAQ. The CDR3 region has the DNA TGTGCCAGCAGCTTAGAGGCCGGGACAGGGAGTTGCGAGCAGTACTTC. The encoded protein is CASSLEAGTGSCEQYF.

This clone was counted once. The chain combines TRBV18 with TRBJ1-6; 7 nucleotides line up with TRBD1. The V segment lost 6 bases and the J segment 10 bases; nucleotides outside the gene matches: 6. There are 13 residues in the CDR3. Germline CDR1 KGHSH, CDR2 LQKENI. The CDR3 loop reads CASSRDSTSPLHF. The CDR3 DNA reads TGTGCCAGCTCTCGGGACAGTACCTCACCCCTCCACTTT.

This clone was counted a few times. The rearrangement uses TRBV5-1 and TRBJ2-6, with TRBD2 matching over 7 bases. After removal of 0 bases from V and 1 base from J, the junction contained 7 bases not matched to a gene. Germline-derived CDR1 and CDR2 are SGHRS and YFSETQ. There are 18 residues in the CDR3. This CDR3 reads CASSLGGGRLSGANVLTF. DNA for the CDR3: TGCGCCAGCAGCTTGGGGGGGGGTAGACTATCTGGGGCCAACGTCCTGACTTTC.

The sample holds one count of this clone. Other DNA sequences in this specimen translate into the identical CDR3. The chain couples TRBV5-5 to TRBJ2-5; a weak D match, TRBD2 (6 bases). Per germline, CDR1 SGHKS and CDR2 YYEKEE (reference sequence). V shed 2 bases and J shed 4 bases, with 6 bases lying between them. The CDR3 contains 12 residues. CDR3 region: CASSFGGETQYF. The CDR3 nucleotides read TGTGCCAGCAGCTTCGGGGGAGAGACCCAGTACTTC. Full variable domain (missing parts from reference TRBV5-5 and TRBJ2-5): DAGVTQSPTHLIKTRGQQVTLRCSPISGHKSVSWYQQVLGQGPQFIFQYYEKEERGRGNFPDRFSARQFPNYSSELNVNALLLGDSALYLCASSFGGETQYFGPGTRLLVL.

The chain joins TRBV12-2 to TRBJ2-1; the listed D gene, TRBD2, was not tested against the DNA. TRBV12-2 is tagged as a pseudogene. The length of the CDR3 is 16 residues. The CDR3 DNA reads TGTGCAAGTCGCTTAGCGCGGCGGTGTACCTACAATGAGCAGTTCTTC. It codes for CASRLARRCTYNEQFF.

The chain combines TRBV4-2 with TRBJ1-4; 8 bases agree with TRBD1. CDR3 length equals 15 residues. Germline V gene sequence: CDR1 LGHNA, CDR2 YNFKEQ. Unmatched junction bases numbered 2, after V lost 1 base and J lost 4 bases. The CDR3 sequence is CASSQGGQVNEKLFF. The CDR3 DNA sequence: TGTGCCAGCAGCCAAGGGGGACAGGTTAATGAAAAACTGTTTTTT.

V and J are TRBV7-2 and TRBJ2-3, with 15 bases lining up with TRBD2. Looked up from germline, CDR1 is SGHTA and CDR2 is FQGNSA. Trimming took 6 bases from V and 4 from J; bases not matched to a gene: 14. This CDR3 contains 19 residues. This CDR3 reads CASRTNPGLAGGRADTQYF. The CDR3 DNA sequence: TGTGCCAGCAGAACGAACCCGGGACTAGCGGGAGGACGGGCAGATACGCAGTATTTT.

The chain carries TRBV13 and TRBJ2-7; D not resolved. Deletions cut 0 bases from V and 2 bases from J, with 8 bases between. The germline CDR1 and CDR2 sequences are PRHDT and FYEKMQ (reference sequence). The CDR3 runs 14 residues. CDR3 DNA sequence: TGTGCCAGCAGCTTAGGTTCACGGGCCTACGAGCAGTACTTC. Residues: CASSLGSRAYEQYF.

Only a few counts were recorded for this clone. The CDR3 DNA reads as TGTGCCAGCAGTTTGGGTGGAGGGAACACCGGGGAGCTGTTTTTT. It is translated as CASSLGGGNTGELFF. The rearrangement uses TRBV28 and TRBJ2-2, with D perhaps TRBD2 (5 bases). There are 15 residues in the CDR3. Germline V gene data show CDR1 as MDHEN and CDR2 as SYDVKM. V was shortened by 3 bases and J by 1 base, with 9 bases between the two germline ends.

This chain joins TRBV10-3 and TRBJ1-1; the match to TRBD1 covers 7 bases. The CDR3 is made up of 14 amino acids. In germline, CDR1 is ENHRY, CDR2 SYGVKD. The trim removed 2 bases at V and 5 bases at J, leaving 5 bases unmatched. The CDR3 region has the DNA TGTGCCATCAGTGAGGTGAGGGGGCAGACTGAAGCTTTCTTT. This encodes CAISEVRGQTEAFF.

This clone was recorded a few times. J is TRBJ1-1 and V is TRBV5-1, with D maybe TRBD1 (5 bases). Trimming removed 0 bases at V and 4 bases at J, with 13 bases between. This CDR3 is built from 15 residues. Germline V lookup: CDR1 SGHRS, CDR2 YFSETQ. CDR3 sequence (DNA): TGCGCCAGCAGCTTGGAGGGGCAGTACAGCACTGAAGCTTTCTTT. It is translated as CASSLEGQYSTEAFF.